Listed below are T cell receptor beta chains from one sample, sequenced in a study of cytomegalovirus exposure and HLA in healthy donors. Clones were read by immunoSEQ multiplex PCR, and TCRdb kept only the in-frame ones, dropping some. The sample has about 160,000 clones, 80% seen once; the top ten hold roughly 1.9%. Material for sequencing was PBMCs. The receptors stem from a human donor in good health. Both conserved end residues are part of each CDR3. D genes are given only for firm matches. Clone sizes are given selectively: once, few, many, or a class where the clone is expanded.

d_gene,v_gene,j_gene,abundance,CDR3nt,CDR3aa
TRBD2,TRBV4-3,TRBJ2-3,.,TGCGCCAGCAGCCAAGATTTTCGGGGGGGAAACACAGATACGCAGTATTTT,CASSQDFRGGNTDTQYF
TRBD2,TRBV7-7,TRBJ2-1,.,TGTGCTAGCAGCTTAGATGGACTAGCGGGCTATGAGCAGTTCTTC,CASSLDGLAGYEQFF
TRBD1,TRBV5-1,TRBJ1-2,.,TGCGCCAGCCGGGACAGGGTCGGAGATGGCTACACCTTC,CASRDRVGDGYTF
.,TRBV9,TRBJ2-3,.,TGTGCCAGCAGCGTCAACACAGATACGCAGTATTTT,CASSVNTDTQYF
.,TRBV13,TRBJ2-1,.,TGTGCCAGCAGCTTATCCAGCGGGTTAAGCTCCTACAATGAGCAGTTCTTC,CASSLSSGLSSYNEQFF
.,TRBV4-3,TRBJ1-1,.,TGCGCCAGCAGCCAAGATCGGGACACTGAAGCTTTCTTT,CASSQDRDTEAFF
TRBD1,TRBV11-2,TRBJ2-4,.,TGTGCCAGCAGCGCCCGACAGGGGAGTTCGGTCGGGGCCAAAAACATTCAGTACTTC,CASSARQGSSVGAKNIQYF
.,TRBV25-1,TRBJ2-7,.,TGTGCCAGCAGTGCAGCCTACGAGCAGTACTTC,CASSAAYEQYF
.,TRBV12-5,TRBJ2-2,.,TGTGCTAGTGCCACTAGCCACACGGACACCGGGGAGCTGTTTTTT,CASATSHTDTGELFF
.,TRBV21-1,TRBJ2-5,once,TGTGCCAGCAGCAAAGCGATGAGGGAGCAGTACTTC,CASSKAMREQYF
TRBD1,TRBV6-4,TRBJ2-7,.,TGTGCCAGCAGTGACTCTCCGACAGGGCGTCCGTACTTC,CASSDSPTGRPYF
TRBD2,TRBV10-2,TRBJ2-1,.,TGCGCCAGCAGGACTAGCGGGGGAGGCAATGAGCAGTTCTTC,CASRTSGGGNEQFF
TRBD1,TRBV5-6,TRBJ1-1,.,TGTGCCAGCAGCTTGGTGGTTGACAGGGATAAGGCTGAAGCTTTCTTT,CASSLVVDRDKAEAFF
TRBD1,TRBV7-8,TRBJ2-7,.,TGTGCCAGCAGCACCTCGGGACAGCCCGACGAGCAGTACTTC,CASSTSGQPDEQYF
TRBD2,TRBV9,TRBJ2-7,.,TGTGCCAGCAGCGCGCGCGGGGGGGCGAGCGAGCAGTACTTC,CASSARGGASEQYF
.,TRBV4-3,TRBJ1-2,.,TGCGCCAGCAGCCAAGATCCCCCAGCGACGGCCGACTATGGCTACACCTTC,CASSQDPPATADYGYTF
TRBD2,TRBV7-2,TRBJ2-1,.,TGTGCCAGCAGCTTAGGGGGGACTACCGCGAACAATGAGCAGTTCTTC,CASSLGGTTANNEQFF
.,TRBV29-1,TRBJ1-4,.,TGCAGCGTCCAACGGGCCCAGGGGGAAAAACTGTTTTTT,CSVQRAQGEKLFF
.,TRBV18,TRBJ1-1,.,TGTGCCAGCTCCCCCTTGAACACTGAAGCTTTCTTT,CASSPLNTEAFF
TRBD1,TRBV7-2,TRBJ2-5,.,TGTGCCAGCAGCCTGTGGGACAGGGTCCAAGAGACCCAGTACTTC,CASSLWDRVQETQYF
.,TRBV6-5,TRBJ2-3,.,TGTGCCAGCAGTTACTCAATTGGAGAGGGAGATACGCAGTATTTT,CASSYSIGEGDTQYF
.,TRBV5-6,TRBJ2-5,.,TGTGCCAGCAGCTTTACAGGGGCGGGGGAGACCCAGTACTTC,CASSFTGAGETQYF
.,TRBV27,TRBJ1-1,.,TGTGCCAGCAGTTCCCCGGGACTGTTCCACACTGAAGCTTTCTTT,CASSSPGLFHTEAFF
.,TRBV27,TRBJ2-3,once,TGTGCCAGCAAGAAGGGGGTGAGCGGGGCGTCTAGCACAGATACGCAGTATTTT,CASKKGVSGASSTDTQYF
.,TRBV6-6,TRBJ2-7,once,TGTGCCAGCAGTGGGGGGTCATTCTCCTACGAGCAGTACTTC,CASSGGSFSYEQYF
TRBD2,TRBV9,TRBJ2-5,.,TGTGCCAGCAGCAAAGGACTAGCGGGGGGCGGATACCAAGAGACCCAGTACTTC,CASSKGLAGGGYQETQYF
TRBD1,TRBV5-4,TRBJ2-2,once,TGTGCCAGCAGCGCCGGGACAGGGCTGAACACCGGGGAGCTGTTTTTT,CASSAGTGLNTGELFF
TRBD1,TRBV10-3,TRBJ2-7,once,TGTGCCATCCGGGACAGAACCTCCTACGAGCAGTACTTC,CAIRDRTSYEQYF
.,TRBV25-1,TRBJ2-1,.,TGTGCCAGCAGTGAATGGGGGCTAAGCTCCTACAATGAGCAGTTCTTC,CASSEWGLSSYNEQFF
TRBD1,TRBV5-1,TRBJ2-1,.,TGCGCCAGCAGCTTGGATAGGACAGGGTTTGGCAATGAGCAGTTCTTC,CASSLDRTGFGNEQFF
TRBD1,TRBV18,TRBJ1-1,.,TGTGCCAGCTCAGGAGACAGGGGGTCCACTGAAGCTTTCTTT,CASSGDRGSTEAFF
TRBD1,TRBV7-2,TRBJ1-5,.,TGTGCCAGCAGTCGACAGGGGGCGGCTCAGCCCCAGCATTTT,CASSRQGAAQPQHF
TRBD1,TRBV4-1,TRBJ2-7,.,TGCGCCAGCAGCCGCGGACAGGGTTCCTACGAGCAGTACTTC,CASSRGQGSYEQYF
.,TRBV7-2,TRBJ1-2,once,TGTGCCAGCAGCGGTCTCAGGGGTGGCTACACCTTC,CASSGLRGGYTF
.,TRBV29-1,TRBJ2-5,.,TGCAGCGTTGGTCGGGGAGGCTTCCAAGAGACCCAGTACTTC,CSVGRGGFQETQYF
TRBD1,TRBV7-2,TRBJ1-5,.,TGTGCCAGCAGTTTAGCGGGACAGCCCAATCAGCCCCAGCATTTT,CASSLAGQPNQPQHF
.,TRBV5-6,TRBJ2-1,.,TGTGCCAGCAGCTCCAGGGCCTACAATGAGCAGTTCTTC,CASSSRAYNEQFF
TRBD2,TRBV13,TRBJ2-1,.,TGTGCCAGCAGCTTAGATAGCGGGGGGACATTCTACAATGAGCAGTTCTTC,CASSLDSGGTFYNEQFF
.,TRBV2,TRBJ2-7,few,TGTGCCAGCAGCCAATCAGACAAGTCTTACGAGCAGTACTTC,CASSQSDKSYEQYF
.,TRBV10-3,TRBJ1-4,.,TGTGCCATCAGTGAGTCGCGGCAGGGCGATGAAAAACTGTTTTTT,CAISESRQGDEKLFF
TRBD1,TRBV7-2,TRBJ1-2,once,TGTGCCAGCAGCTTAGGGCCCGGGCAGGGGGATGGCTACACCTTC,CASSLGPGQGDGYTF
.,TRBV6-5,TRBJ1-1,.,TGTGCCAGCAGTTACTCGATTAGGACTGCTGAAGCTTTCTTT,CASSYSIRTAEAFF
.,TRBV7-8,TRBJ1-1,.,TGTGCCAGCAGCTTAGGATACGGGACTGAAGCTTTCTTT,CASSLGYGTEAFF
TRBD1,TRBV4-1,TRBJ1-1,few,TGCGCCAGCAGCCGCGAGACAGGGGACACTGAAGCTTTCTTT,CASSRETGDTEAFF
TRBD1,TRBV6-1,TRBJ1-1,.,TGTGCCAGCAGCCAAAAGCGGACAGGCACTGAAGCTTTCTTT,CASSQKRTGTEAFF
.,TRBV7-9,TRBJ1-4,.,TGTGCCAGCAGCTTAGTCACGGGTGGTGAAAAACTGTTTTTT,CASSLVTGGEKLFF
TRBD1,TRBV7-8,TRBJ2-7,.,TGTGCCAGCAGCTCGGGACAGAACTACGAGCAGTACTTC,CASSSGQNYEQYF
.,TRBV5-6,TRBJ2-1,.,TGTGCCAGCAGCTTGAACCCGGCCCGGGATGAGCAGTTCTTC,CASSLNPARDEQFF
TRBD1,TRBV6-5,TRBJ2-7,.,TGTGCCAGCAGCCGGACAGACAGGGGTCTGCACGAGCAGTACTTC,CASSRTDRGLHEQYF
TRBD1,TRBV6-6,TRBJ2-7,.,TGTGCCAGCAGTTACCCGACAGGGAGCTCCTACGAGCAGTACTTC,CASSYPTGSSYEQYF
.,TRBV6-5,TRBJ1-2,.,TGTGCCAGCAGCCGGGACACTACCTATGGCTACACCTTC,CASSRDTTYGYTF
.,TRBV6-5,TRBJ2-7,.,TGTGCCAGCTGCAGCGGGCCCACCTACGAGCAGTACTTC,CASCSGPTYEQYF
.,TRBV6-5,TRBJ1-2,.,TGTGCCAGCAGTCACAGGGCTAACTATGGCTACACCTTC,CASSHRANYGYTF
.,TRBV18,TRBJ1-4,.,TGTGCCAGCTCACCTAACGGGGGAAAACTGTTTTTT,CASSPNGGKLFF
.,TRBV11-3,TRBJ1-1,.,TGTGCCAGCAGCTTGGGGGGAGCGGCCACTGAAGCTTTCTTT,CASSLGGAATEAFF